This T cell receptor beta chain originates from a study of human T cells and chemical hapten exposure. Across the whole study: Mainly, slight library volume differences in the pool made TCR yields vary.

Study-wide results and limits: DPC sensitization did not alter TCRs above 1 in 1000 frequency.

This CDR3 is 14 amino acids long. Germline lookup yields CDR1 MNHEY and CDR2 SVGAGI. Trimming took 4 bases from V and 0 from J, leaving 9 bases between them. Extraction of total RNA was performed on unfractionated whole blood. TCRdb recomputed calls from the 5' RACE reads with MiXCR, one row per CDR3 protein. The data contain about 80,000 distinct CDR3 sequences, approximately 7.7% of them singletons. This clonotype has a handful of counts. Its target is unknown. This chain uses TRBV6-5 with TRBJ1-1; D remains ambiguous. This sequence originates from a male donor in good health. DNA of the CDR3: TGTGCCAGCAGTTTTCAGTCTATGAACACTGAAGCTTTCTTT. It is translated as CASSFQSMNTEAFF.